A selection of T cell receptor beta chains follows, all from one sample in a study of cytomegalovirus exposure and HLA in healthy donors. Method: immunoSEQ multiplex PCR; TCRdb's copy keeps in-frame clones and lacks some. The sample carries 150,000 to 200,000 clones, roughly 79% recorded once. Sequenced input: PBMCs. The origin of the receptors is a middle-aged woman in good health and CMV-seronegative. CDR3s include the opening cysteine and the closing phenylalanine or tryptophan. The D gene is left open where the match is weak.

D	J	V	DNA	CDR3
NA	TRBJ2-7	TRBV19	TGTGCCAGTAGTAAGAACCCTAGCGTGGCCTACGAGCAGTACTTC	CASSKNPSVAYEQYF
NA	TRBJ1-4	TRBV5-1	TGCGCCAGCAGCTTGTCCGGCGGGGTCGCAGCTAATGAAAAACTGTTTTTT	CASSLSGGVAANEKLFF
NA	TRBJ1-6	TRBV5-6	TGTGCCAGCAGCATATACAGGGACGGGCCACCCCTCCACTTT	CASSIYRDGPPLHF
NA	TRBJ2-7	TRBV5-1	TGCGCCAGCAGCTCCCGGACTACCCCCTACGAGCAGTACTTC	CASSSRTTPYEQYF
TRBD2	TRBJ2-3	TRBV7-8	TGTGCCAGCAGCCGCCGAGCGGGAGGGGGAGATACGCAGTATTTT	CASSRRAGGGDTQYF
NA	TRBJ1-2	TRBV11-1	TGTGCCAGCAGCTTAACGGGGGACTGGGGCTACACCTTC	CASSLTGDWGYTF
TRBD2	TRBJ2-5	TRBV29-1	TGCAGCGTTGGCGGGAGAGGCGGAGAGACCCAGTACTTC	CSVGGRGGETQYF
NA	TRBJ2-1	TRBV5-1	TGCGCCAGCAGCTTGGGGGGGGACTTCACCTACAATGAGCAGTTCTTC	CASSLGGDFTYNEQFF
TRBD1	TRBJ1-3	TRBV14	TGTGCCAGCAGCCAGGTGACAGGGGCTGGAAACACCATATATTTT	CASSQVTGAGNTIYF
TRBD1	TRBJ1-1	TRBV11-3	TGTGCCAGCAGCCTGACAGGGGTGAGCACTGAAGCTTTCTTT	CASSLTGVSTEAFF